This entry describes one TCR beta chain. Its antigen is unknown. Assay: immunoSEQ multiplex PCR; the TCRdb copy retains only in-frame clones and omits some. The repertoire consists of 410,000 or so clones, with about nine tenths occurring once and the leading ten covering over 9%. Treatment: roughly 18 received Ad26.COV2.S at low or high dose, single or two shots; about 5 received placebo; per-sample allocation not given. Sample collection was performed on day 63 after the first vaccine or placebo injection. In Boston, the donor was an adult between 18-55 years of age. The germline V gene has CDR1 LGHNA and CDR2 YSLEER. V gave up 3 bases and J gave up 10 bases; unmatched junction bases: 11. This CDR3 contains 16 residues. This specimen comes from a study of Ad26.COV2.S vaccination and SARS-CoV-2 variants. Study outcomes and limitations: Substantial breadth was reportedly displayed by spike-specific CD8+ and CD4+ T cell responses after vaccination. Quantification of TCR breadth and depth may have yielded underestimates of total T cell responses. Vaccinated and placebo-treated recipients had similar non-spike TCR breadth.

The sample was peripheral blood, taken in a trial of Ad26.COV2.S vaccine versus placebo. The chain couples TRBV4-3 to TRBJ2-1, with 11 nucleotides matching TRBD2. The sequence was obtained from a person between 18 and 60 years old who received the Ad26.COV2.S COVID-19 vaccine or a placebo. This CDR3 is CASSQLAVAGGGEQFF. DNA for the CDR3: TGCGCCAGCAGCCAGCTGGCGGTAGCGGGAGGGGGGGAGCAGTTCTTC.